This entry describes one T cell receptor (beta chain). The data derive from a study of blood T cell repertoires in COVID-19. Study information: COVID-19 samples from acute and convalescent phases originated in the United States, Italy and Spain.

Seattle's enrolled individuals joined amid active infection and were then monitored longitudinally. Under the authors' procedure: For nucleated cells, counts were estimated from reference gene primer amplification. The data were produced by immunoSEQ multiplex PCR, yet TCRdb's version contains in-frame clones alone and is incomplete. The V and J calls and clone size are taken from that table; D and trimming were inferred from the DNA. The data hold some 200,000 clones, with about 83% observed a single time. The CDR3 consists of 13 residues. CDR1 and CDR2 (germline): GTSNPN, SVGIG (reference sequence). V lost 4 bases to trimming and J lost 4 bases, with 13 bases between them.

The TCR comes from a woman in her 30s with COVID-19, enrolled during active disease. The V and J genes are TRBV30 and TRBJ1-1; the D is unclear. The sequencing sample was made of peripheral blood. CDR3 DNA: TGTGCCTGGATTGTCCCGGGAGGCACTGAAGCTTTCTTT. Its protein is CAWIVPGGTEAFF.